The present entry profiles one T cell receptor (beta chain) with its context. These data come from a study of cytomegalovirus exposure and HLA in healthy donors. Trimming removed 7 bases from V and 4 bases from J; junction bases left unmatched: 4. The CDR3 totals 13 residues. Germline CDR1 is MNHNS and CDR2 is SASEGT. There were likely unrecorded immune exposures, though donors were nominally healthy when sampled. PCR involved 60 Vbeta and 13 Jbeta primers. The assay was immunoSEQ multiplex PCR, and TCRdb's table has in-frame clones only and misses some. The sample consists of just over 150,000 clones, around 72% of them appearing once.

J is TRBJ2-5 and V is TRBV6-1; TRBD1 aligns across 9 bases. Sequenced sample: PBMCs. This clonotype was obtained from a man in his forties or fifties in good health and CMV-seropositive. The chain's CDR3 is CASMTGGRETQYF. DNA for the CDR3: TGTGCCAGCATGACAGGGGGTAGAGAGACCCAGTACTTC.